This T cell receptor (beta chain) was captured in a study of identical twins. Concerning this clonotype itself: A read error may account for a junction end that differs from germline.

TCRdb recomputed calls from the 5' RACE reads with MiXCR, one row per CDR3 protein. The sample lists 650,000 to 750,000 distinct CDR3 sequences, around 20% occurring once. The CDR3 consists of 13 residues. Looked up from germline, CDR1 is MRHNA and CDR2 is SNTAGT. These data also formed part of another study, on T cells expressing NK-cell markers. From that second work: Similarly, these clonotypes led the CD3+CD56-NKG2C+ fraction as well in several donors.

Sequenced sample: PBMCs. V usage is TRBV6-4 and J usage is TRBJ1-2; D gene ambiguous. The origin of this receptor is a woman aged 18 to 35 in good health. This chain's CDR3 is CASSDGRKYGYTF. CDR3 in DNA: TGCGCCAGCAGTGACGGCAGAAAATATGGCTACACCTTC.